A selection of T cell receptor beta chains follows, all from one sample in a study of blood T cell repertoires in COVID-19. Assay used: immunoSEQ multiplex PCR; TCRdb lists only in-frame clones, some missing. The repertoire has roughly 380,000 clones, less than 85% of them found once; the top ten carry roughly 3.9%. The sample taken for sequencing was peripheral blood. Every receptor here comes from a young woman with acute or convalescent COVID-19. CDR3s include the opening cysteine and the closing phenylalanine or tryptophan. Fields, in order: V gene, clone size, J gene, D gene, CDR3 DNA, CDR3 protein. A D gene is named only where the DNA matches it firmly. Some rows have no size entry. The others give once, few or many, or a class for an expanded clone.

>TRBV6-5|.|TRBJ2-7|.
TGTGCCAGCAGTCGAGGGGGGGCAGGGTCCTACGAGCAGTACTTC
CASSRGGAGSYEQYF
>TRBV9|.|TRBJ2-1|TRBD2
TGTGCCAGCAGCGTAGCTAGCGGGGTCTACAATGAGCAGTTCTTC
CASSVASGVYNEQFF
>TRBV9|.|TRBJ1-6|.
TGTGCCAGCAGCGTAGGGGGGGAGGCCGAATCACCCCTCCACTTT
CASSVGGEAESPLHF
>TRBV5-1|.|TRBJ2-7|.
TGCGCCAGCAGCTTGGGCGGGAACCCCCCCTACGAGCAGTACTTC
CASSLGGNPPYEQYF
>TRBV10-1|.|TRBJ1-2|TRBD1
TGCGCCAGCAGCCCGAGGCGGACAGGGGAGTATGGCTACACCTTC
CASSPRRTGEYGYTF
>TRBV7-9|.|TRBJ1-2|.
TGTGCCAGCAGCTTACCAGGCCAGGGCTTTGGCTACACCTTC
CASSLPGQGFGYTF
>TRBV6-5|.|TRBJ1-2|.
TGTGCCAGCAGTTACGCAGGTGGCTACACCTTC
CASSYAGGYTF
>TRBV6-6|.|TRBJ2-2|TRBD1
TGTGCCAGCAGTTCGCGGAGACAGGGAACCGGGGAGCTGTTTTTT
CASSSRRQGTGELFF
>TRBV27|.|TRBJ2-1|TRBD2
TGTGCCAGCAGTCTGAGCGGGAGCCGTGGTAATGAGCAGTTCTTC
CASSLSGSRGNEQFF
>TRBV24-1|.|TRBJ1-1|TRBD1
TGTGCCACCGAGGCAGGGGGCACTGAAGCTTTCTTT
CATEAGGTEAFF
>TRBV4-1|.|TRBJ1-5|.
TGCGCCAGCAGCCAAGACTCCGGTGGTTATAGCAATCAGCCCCAGCATTTT
CASSQDSGGYSNQPQHF
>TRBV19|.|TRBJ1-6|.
TGTGCCAGTAGTATCCCGACAGGCAGCTCCTATAATTCACCCCTCCACTTT
CASSIPTGSSYNSPLHF
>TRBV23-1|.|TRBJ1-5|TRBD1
TGCGCCAGCGGGGAGACAGGGAGAAGTGGGGTTAGCAATCAGCCCCAGCATTTT
CASGETGRSGVSNQPQHF
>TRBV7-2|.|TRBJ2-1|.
TGTGCCAGCAGTCAGAGGCCCCCAGGGGCAGGCTACAATGAGCAGTTCTTC
CASSQRPPGAGYNEQFF
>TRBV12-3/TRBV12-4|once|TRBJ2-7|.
TGTGCCAGCAGTCCAGGGACCTACGAGCAGTACTTC
CASSPGTYEQYF
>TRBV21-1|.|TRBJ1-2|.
TGTGCCAGCAGCAAGCTGGTTTGGGACAGGGTTTATGGCTACACCTTC
CASSKLVWDRVYGYTF
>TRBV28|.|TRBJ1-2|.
TGTGCCAGCACTCTCCCAACGGACTATGGCTACACCTTC
CASTLPTDYGYTF
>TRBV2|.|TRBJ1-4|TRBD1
TGTGCCAGCGTCGGACAGGGCGGTAATGAAAAACTGTTTTTT
CASVGQGGNEKLFF
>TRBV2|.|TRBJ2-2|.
TGTGCCAGCAGTGACAGGGGGGCCGGGGAGCTGTTTTTT
CASSDRGAGELFF
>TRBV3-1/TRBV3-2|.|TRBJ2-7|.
TGTGCCAGCAGCCAAGCTAGGCTCCCCTACGAGCAGTACTTC
CASSQARLPYEQYF
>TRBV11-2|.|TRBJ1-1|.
TGTGCCAGCAGCCCGCAACCTGAAACAGGGCCGAACACTGAAGCTTTCTTT
CASSPQPETGPNTEAFF
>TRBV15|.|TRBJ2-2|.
TGTGCCACCAGCAGAGATATAGTAAACACCGGGGAGCTGTTTTTT
CATSRDIVNTGELFF
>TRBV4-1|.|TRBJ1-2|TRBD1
TGCGCCAGCAGCCAAGGGGGACAGGGCCAAGTAATTCTCTATGGCTACACCTTC
CASSQGGQGQVILYGYTF
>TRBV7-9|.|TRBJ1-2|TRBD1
TGTGCCAGCAGCTTAAGACAGGGTTATGGCTACACCTTC
CASSLRQGYGYTF
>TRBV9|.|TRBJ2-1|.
TGTGCCAGCAGTCAGGGCGGGGCTGAGCAGTTCTTC
CASSQGGAEQFF
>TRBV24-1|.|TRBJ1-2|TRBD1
TGTGCCACCTCAGGGGGAGACTATGGCTACACCTTC
CATSGGDYGYTF
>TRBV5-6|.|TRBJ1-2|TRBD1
TGTGCCAGCAATAGACAGGGCCTAGCTAACTATGGCTACACCTTC
CASNRQGLANYGYTF